These T cell receptor beta chains were read from a single sample in a study of blood T cell repertoires in COVID-19. Some clones are missing from TCRdb's copy, which holds only in-frame ones; the method was immunoSEQ multiplex PCR. The sample has some 120,000 clones, 85% seen once. The source material was peripheral blood. Every receptor here comes from a woman of 80 years or more with COVID-19, enrolled during active disease. Each CDR3 is given with its conserved first and last residue. Fields, in order: J gene, clone size, D gene, V gene, CDR3 DNA, CDR3 protein. A D gene is named only where the DNA matches it firmly. Part of the rows lack a size; the others show once, few, many or a class for expanded clones.

>TRBJ1-6|-|-|TRBV5-1
TGCGCCAGCAGCTTGGGAGCAAGGAGCTCCTATAATTCACCCCTCCACTTT
CASSLGARSSYNSPLHF
>TRBJ2-1|-|-|TRBV5-1
TGCGCCAGCAGCTTGGCCGGACTCAACTACAATGAGCAGTTCTTC
CASSLAGLNYNEQFF
>TRBJ1-2|-|-|TRBV4-3
TGCGCCAGCAGCCCGGGAGGCCGGGACCGGCAGGGGGGCTACACCTTC
CASSPGGRDRQGGYTF
>TRBJ2-4|few|-|TRBV27
TGTGCCACCAGCCCTTTAGCCAAAAACATTCAGTACTTC
CATSPLAKNIQYF
>TRBJ2-3|-|-|TRBV5-4
TGTGCCAGCAGCTTGGCCCAGCCGGGAGTGGGAGATACGCAGTATTTT
CASSLAQPGVGDTQYF
>TRBJ2-5|-|TRBD2|TRBV28
TGTGCCAGCAGTTCCGGCGGGAGGTCCCCGTTACAAGAGACCCAGTACTTC
CASSSGGRSPLQETQYF
>TRBJ2-1|-|-|TRBV12-3/TRBV12-4
TGTGCCAGCAGCCTTTGGAGCAATGAGCAGTTCTTC
CASSLWSNEQFF
>TRBJ2-5|-|-|TRBV5-1
TGCGCCAGCAGCTTGGCCCGAGAGACCCAGTACTTC
CASSLARETQYF
>TRBJ2-3|-|-|TRBV15
TGTGCCACCAGGCTCCCGGGGGATTCCCAAGATACGCAGTATTTT
CATRLPGDSQDTQYF
>TRBJ1-1|-|-|TRBV11-2
TGTGCCAGCAGCGCGGACACCATGAACACTGAAGCTTTCTTT
CASSADTMNTEAFF
>TRBJ2-6|once|-|TRBV24-1
TGTGCCACCAGCCCCGGATTGTGGAGCTCTGGGGCCAACGTCCTGACTTTC
CATSPGLWSSGANVLTF
>TRBJ1-5|-|TRBD1|TRBV7-2
TGTGCCAGCAGCTTAAGGGGACAGTATCAGCCCCAGCATTTT
CASSLRGQYQPQHF
>TRBJ2-2|-|-|TRBV24-1
TGTGCCACCAGTGAGCAGGGGTACACCGGGGAGCTGTTTTTT
CATSEQGYTGELFF
>TRBJ2-1|-|TRBD2|TRBV9
TGTGCCAGCAGCGATAGAGGGTTTGGGACTAGCGGGAATGACAATGAGCAGTTCTTC
CASSDRGFGTSGNDNEQFF
>TRBJ2-7|once|-|TRBV18
TGTGCCAGCTCACCACCCTTAGGGCAGGGGTCATACGAGCAGTACTTC
CASSPPLGQGSYEQYF
>TRBJ2-2|once|TRBD2|TRBV28
TGTGCCAGCAGTTTTAGCGGGAGTCTTCCCGGGGAGCTGTTTTTT
CASSFSGSLPGELFF
>TRBJ1-2|-|TRBD1|TRBV28
TGTGCCACGGCCGGGACAGACTATGGCTACACCTTC
CATAGTDYGYTF
>TRBJ2-2|-|TRBD2|TRBV6-5
TGTGCCAGCAGTTACTCGACTAGCGGGACGCTCGGGGAGCTGTTTTTT
CASSYSTSGTLGELFF
>TRBJ1-5|-|-|TRBV7-8
TGTGCCAGCAGTACACAGGGTGAACAGCCCCAGCATTTT
CASSTQGEQPQHF
>TRBJ2-3|-|-|TRBV18
TGTGCCAGCTCACCACCGGAAGCGGGTGTCGGCACAGATACGCAGTATTTT
CASSPPEAGVGTDTQYF
>TRBJ2-5|-|-|TRBV7-3
TGTGCCAGCAGCTCCGGACTTTTCCAAGAGACCCAGTACTTC
CASSSGLFQETQYF
>TRBJ2-6|-|-|TRBV28
TGTGCCAGCAGACCTCGGACAGCATCTGGGGCCAACGTCCTGACTTTC
CASRPRTASGANVLTF
>TRBJ1-4|-|-|TRBV7-2
TGTGCCAGCAGCCCCGAGGGCGCAACTAATGAAAAACTGTTTTTT
CASSPEGATNEKLFF
>TRBJ2-7|-|TRBD1|TRBV5-1
TGCGCCAGCAGCCCGAGACAGGGGACGGCCTACGAGCAGTACTTC
CASSPRQGTAYEQYF
>TRBJ1-2|once|-|TRBV15
TGTACCACCAGCAGAGAAGCGTCGTATGGCTACACCTTC
CTTSREASYGYTF
>TRBJ2-5|few|TRBD1|TRBV10-3
TGTGCCATCAGTGATATCGACAGGGGTGTCCGGGAGACCCAGTACTTC
CAISDIDRGVRETQYF
>TRBJ1-2|-|-|TRBV6-5
TGTGCCAGCGGAATGACAGCGATCTATGGCTACACCTTC
CASGMTAIYGYTF
>TRBJ2-5|-|TRBD1|TRBV9
TGTGCCAGCAGCGTGGCGACGACAGGGGTAGAGACCCAGTACTTC
CASSVATTGVETQYF
>TRBJ2-2|-|TRBD1|TRBV5-1
TGCGCCAGCAGCTCCGCGGGACAGGGGAACACCGGGGAGCTGTTTTTT
CASSSAGQGNTGELFF
>TRBJ1-2|-|-|TRBV4-3
TGCGCCAGCAGCCAAGATCAAGGGGTCGACTATGGCTACACCTTC
CASSQDQGVDYGYTF
>TRBJ1-2|medium-sized|-|TRBV2
TGTGCCATAGCGAGGTATGGCTACACCTTC
CAIARYGYTF
>TRBJ1-2|-|TRBD1|TRBV7-2
TGTGCCAGCAGCTTAGGGGGGGGACAGGCGAGCGGCTACACCTTC
CASSLGGGQASGYTF
>TRBJ2-1|-|TRBD2|TRBV27
TGTGCCAGCAGTCACTCTAGCGGGAGTCTGATCAATGAGCAGTTCTTC
CASSHSSGSLINEQFF
>TRBJ2-7|-|TRBD1|TRBV12-3/TRBV12-4
TGTGCCAGCAGCCCCACAGGGGGCTACGAGCAGTACTTC
CASSPTGGYEQYF
>TRBJ1-4|-|-|TRBV28
TGTGCCAGCAGTTCCGGGGGGGTGACTAGCGGCGAAAAACTGTTTTTT
CASSSGGVTSGEKLFF
>TRBJ1-3|-|-|TRBV5-1
TGCGCCAGCAGCTTGGAAAGCTTCTCTGGAAACACCATATATTTT
CASSLESFSGNTIYF
>TRBJ2-5|-|-|TRBV3-1/TRBV3-2
TGTGCCAGCAGCCAAGATCCAGGGAAGACCCAGTACTTC
CASSQDPGKTQYF
>TRBJ2-7|-|TRBD1|TRBV19
TGTGCCAGTAGTGTCCAAACAGGGGCCTACGAGCAGTACTTC
CASSVQTGAYEQYF
>TRBJ2-1|-|-|TRBV20-1
TGCAGTGGACTGATTTACAATGAGCAGTTCTTC
CSGLIYNEQFF
>TRBJ1-1|-|-|TRBV28
TGTGCCAGCAGGACAGGGAACACTGAAGCTTTCTTT
CASRTGNTEAFF
>TRBJ1-4|-|-|TRBV5-1
TGCGCCAGCAGCCCGACAGGACCTGCAACTAATGAAAAACTGTTTTTT
CASSPTGPATNEKLFF
>TRBJ1-5|-|-|TRBV28
TGTGCCAGCAGTTTATCGGTATTTCAGCCCCAGCATTTT
CASSLSVFQPQHF
>TRBJ1-6|-|TRBD1|TRBV5-4
TGTGCCAGCAGCTTTACAGGGGCGGCTTCACCCCTCCACTTT
CASSFTGAASPLHF
>TRBJ2-3|-|-|TRBV7-6
TGTGCCAGCAGCTTATATTCGAGTAGCACAGATACGCAGTATTTT
CASSLYSSSTDTQYF
>TRBJ2-3|-|TRBD2|TRBV19
TGTGCCAGTAGTATGCGGGCTAGCGGAATTAGCACAGATACGCAGTATTTT
CASSMRASGISTDTQYF
>TRBJ2-5|-|TRBD2|TRBV7-2
TGTGCCAGCAGCTTAGGGACTAGCGGTTACCAAGAGACCCAGTACTTC
CASSLGTSGYQETQYF
>TRBJ1-1|-|-|TRBV19
TGTGCCAGTACCCATGGCGGGAACACTGAAGCTTTCTTT
CASTHGGNTEAFF
>TRBJ2-3|-|TRBD1|TRBV4-1
TGCGCCAGCAGCCAAGATCAAGGGACAGTATTCCCCCCCCTCACAGATACGCAGTATTTT
CASSQDQGTVFPPLTDTQYF
>TRBJ2-2|-|-|TRBV3-1/TRBV3-2
TGTGCCAGCAGCCAAGTAGGCGGCAGGGTAGGCCCCGGGGAGCTGTTTTTT
CASSQVGGRVGPGELFF
>TRBJ2-5|-|TRBD2|TRBV2
TGTGCCAGCAGGCCGGGCCCCGGGAGGGAGACCCAGTACTTC
CASRPGPGRETQYF
>TRBJ2-7|-|TRBD2|TRBV19
TGTGCCAGTAGTATAGGACTGGCGGGAGGATTCGGCTCCTACGAGCAGTACTTC
CASSIGLAGGFGSYEQYF
>TRBJ2-7|-|TRBD1|TRBV4-3
TGCGCCAGCAGCCCCTCAACAGGGGGTCTCTACGAGCAGTACTTC
CASSPSTGGLYEQYF